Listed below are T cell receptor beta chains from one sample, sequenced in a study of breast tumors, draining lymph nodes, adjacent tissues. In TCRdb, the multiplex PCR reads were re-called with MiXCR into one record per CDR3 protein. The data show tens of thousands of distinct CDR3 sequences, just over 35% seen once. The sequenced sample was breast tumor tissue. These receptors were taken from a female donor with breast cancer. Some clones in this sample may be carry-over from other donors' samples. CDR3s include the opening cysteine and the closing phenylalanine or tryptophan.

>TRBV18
CASSPPGGRGEQYF
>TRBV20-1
CSAIKGLGGYTF
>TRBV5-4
CASSNSDGTVEETQYF
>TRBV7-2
CASSRTGGSGTTYNEQFF
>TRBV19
CASSIVDGRGSHEQYF
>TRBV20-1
CSARVFGTGAYSGANVLTF
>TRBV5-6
CASSALAGGAYEQYF
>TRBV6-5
CASSVTSGSYEQYF
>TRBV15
CATSRSTGYRNSPLHF
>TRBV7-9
CASIPGSGSSYNEQFF
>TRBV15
CATSRTVNTGELFF
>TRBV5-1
CASSEAGISTDTQYF
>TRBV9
CASSVGVQAETQYF
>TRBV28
CASSPISGRRLGQYF
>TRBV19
CASSGSHEQFF
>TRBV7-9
CASSLTGASYEQYF